Sequencing of this T cell receptor beta chain was carried out in a study of T cells in Graves' hyperthyroidism and ophthalmopathy. Amplification targeted TCR beta CDR3 regions from RNA transcripts. HTBI primers were employed in a first-round RT-PCR of the TCR CDR3. In TCRdb, the multiplex PCR reads were re-called with MiXCR into one record per CDR3 protein. The top ten clones hold approximately 5.7% of a sample with some 600,000 distinct CDR3 sequences, approximately 15% of them seen once. The CDR3 is 15 residues long. CDR1 and CDR2 (germline): SGHRS, YFSETQ. V lost 3 bases to trimming and J lost 7 bases; unmatched junction nucleotides: 7. This clonotype appeared many times.

The sequence came from a young woman with Graves' hyperthyroidism that later progressed to Graves' ophthalmopathy. The V gene is TRBV5-1, the J gene TRBJ1-6; 7 nucleotides line up with TRBD1. The source material was blood. The CDR3 spells CASSSGTASNSPLHF. CDR3 in DNA: TGCGCCAGCAGCTCGGGGACAGCTTCCAATTCACCCCTCCACTTT.